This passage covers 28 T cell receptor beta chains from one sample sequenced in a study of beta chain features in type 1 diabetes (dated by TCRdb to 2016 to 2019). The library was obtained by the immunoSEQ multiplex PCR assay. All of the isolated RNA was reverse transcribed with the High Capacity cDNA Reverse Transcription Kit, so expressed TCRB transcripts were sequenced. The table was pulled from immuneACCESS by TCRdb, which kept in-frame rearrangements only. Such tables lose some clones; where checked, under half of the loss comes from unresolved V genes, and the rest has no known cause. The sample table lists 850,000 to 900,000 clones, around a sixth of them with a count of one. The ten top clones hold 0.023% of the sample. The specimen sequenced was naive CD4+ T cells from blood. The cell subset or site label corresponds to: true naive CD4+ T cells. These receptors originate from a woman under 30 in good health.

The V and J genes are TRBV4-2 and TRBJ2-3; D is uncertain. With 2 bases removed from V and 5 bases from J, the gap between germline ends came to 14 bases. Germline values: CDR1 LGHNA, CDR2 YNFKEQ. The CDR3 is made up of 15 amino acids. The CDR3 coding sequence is TGTGCCAGCAGCCAAAGACCCTTAATGGTAGATACGCAGTATTTT. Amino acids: CASSQRPLMVDTQYF.

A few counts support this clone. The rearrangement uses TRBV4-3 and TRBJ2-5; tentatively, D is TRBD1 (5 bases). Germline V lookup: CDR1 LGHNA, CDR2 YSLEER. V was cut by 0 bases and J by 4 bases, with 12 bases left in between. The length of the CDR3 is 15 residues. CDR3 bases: TGCGCCAGCAGCCAAGATCTTCAGGGTTCAGAGACCCAGTACTTC. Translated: CASSQDLQGSETQYF.

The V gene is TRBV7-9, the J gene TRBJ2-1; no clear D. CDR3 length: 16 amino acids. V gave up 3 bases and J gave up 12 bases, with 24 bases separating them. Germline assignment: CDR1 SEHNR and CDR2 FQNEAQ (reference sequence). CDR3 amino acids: CASSFLSPGYPQRQFF. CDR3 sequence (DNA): TGTGCCAGCAGCTTTCTCTCACCTGGTTACCCCCAGCGGCAGTTCTTC.

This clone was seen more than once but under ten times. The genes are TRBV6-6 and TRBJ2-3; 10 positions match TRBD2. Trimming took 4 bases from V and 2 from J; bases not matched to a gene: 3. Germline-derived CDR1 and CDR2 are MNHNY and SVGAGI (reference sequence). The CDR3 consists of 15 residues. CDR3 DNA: TGTGCCAGCAGTTCAGCGGGAGGGCCCACAGATACGCAGTATTTT. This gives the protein CASSSAGGPTDTQYF.

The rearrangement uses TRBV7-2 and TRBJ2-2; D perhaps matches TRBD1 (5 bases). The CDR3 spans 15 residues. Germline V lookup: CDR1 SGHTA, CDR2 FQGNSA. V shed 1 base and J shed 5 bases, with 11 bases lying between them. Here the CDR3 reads CASSLDPGMTGELFF. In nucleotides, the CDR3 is TGTGCCAGCAGCTTAGATCCAGGGATGACCGGGGAGCTGTTTTTT. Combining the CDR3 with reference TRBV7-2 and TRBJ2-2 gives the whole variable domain GAGVSQSPSNKVTEKGKDVELRCDPISGHTALYWYRQSLGQGLEFLIYFQGNSAPDKSGLPSDRFSAERTGGSVSTLTIQRTQQEDSAVYLCASSLDPGMTGELFFGEGSRLTVL.

The CDR3 bases are TGTGCCAGCAGCGTTCGACTAGTTTCGGAGACCCAGTACTTC. Its translation: CASSVRLVSETQYF. The gene calls are TRBV9 and TRBJ2-5, with a weak D call TRBD2 (6 bases). The CDR3 runs 14 residues. The germline V and J ends were trimmed by 2 bases and 5 bases, with 13 bases remaining between them. Looked up from germline, CDR1 is SGDLS and CDR2 is YYNGEE.

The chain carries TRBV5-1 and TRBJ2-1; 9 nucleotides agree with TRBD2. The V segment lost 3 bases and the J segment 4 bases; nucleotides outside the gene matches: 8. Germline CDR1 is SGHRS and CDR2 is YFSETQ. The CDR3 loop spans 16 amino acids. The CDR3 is CASSSMMSGRYNEQFF. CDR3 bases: TGCGCCAGCAGCTCTATGATGAGCGGGAGGTACAATGAGCAGTTCTTC. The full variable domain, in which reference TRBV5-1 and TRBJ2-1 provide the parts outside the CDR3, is KAGVTQTPRYLIKTRGQQVTLSCSPISGHRSVSWYQQTPGQGLQFLFEYFSETQRNKGNFPGRFSGRQFSNSRSEMNVSTLELGDSALYLCASSSMMSGRYNEQFFGPGTRLTVL.

CDR3 protein: CASSFWDVNYGYTF. For the CDR3, the DNA is TGTGCCAGCAGTTTCTGGGACGTAAACTATGGCTACACCTTC. This sequence joins TRBV28 and TRBJ1-2, with a possible D match to TRBD1 (5 bases). CDR3 size: 14 residues. V gave up 3 bases and J gave up 2 bases, with 10 bases separating them. Germline values: CDR1 MDHEN, CDR2 SYDVKM.

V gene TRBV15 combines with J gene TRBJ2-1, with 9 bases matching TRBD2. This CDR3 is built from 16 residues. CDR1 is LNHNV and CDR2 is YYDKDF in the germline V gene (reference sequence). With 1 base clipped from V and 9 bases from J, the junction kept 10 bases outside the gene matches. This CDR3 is CATSRVSASGNSEQFF. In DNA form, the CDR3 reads TGTGCCACCAGCAGAGTCTCGGCTAGCGGGAATAGTGAGCAGTTCTTC. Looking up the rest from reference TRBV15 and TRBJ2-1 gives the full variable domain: DAMVIQNPRYQVTQFGKPVTLSCSQTLNHNVMYWYQQKSSQAPKLLFHYYDKDFNNEADTPDNFQSRRPNTSFCFLDIRSPGLGDTAMYLCATSRVSASGNSEQFFGPGTRLTVL.

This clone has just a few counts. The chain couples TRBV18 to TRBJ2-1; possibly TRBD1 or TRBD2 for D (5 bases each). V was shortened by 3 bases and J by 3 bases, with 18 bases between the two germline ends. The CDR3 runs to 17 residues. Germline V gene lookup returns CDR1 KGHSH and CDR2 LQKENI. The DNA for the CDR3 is TGTGCCAGCTCACCCCGAAGGGGACCTGCCGACTACAATGAGCAGTTCTTC. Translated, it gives CASSPRRGPADYNEQFF.

This CDR3 reads CASSQGPDSYSNQPQHF. In DNA form, the CDR3 reads TGCGCCAGCAGTCAGGGGCCCGATAGTTATAGCAATCAGCCCCAGCATTTT. This sequence joins TRBV23-1 and TRBJ1-5; weak D call: TRBD1 (5 bases). TRBV23-1 is identified as an open reading frame with a role that is uncertain. The V gene lost 3 bases and the J gene lost 0 bases, with 15 bases spanning the gap. This CDR3 is 17 amino acids long.

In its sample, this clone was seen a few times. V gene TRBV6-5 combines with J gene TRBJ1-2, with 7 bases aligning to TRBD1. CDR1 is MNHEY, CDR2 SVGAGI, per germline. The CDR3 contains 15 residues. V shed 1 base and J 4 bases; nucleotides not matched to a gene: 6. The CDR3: CASSYFLTGSYGYTF. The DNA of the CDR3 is TGTGCCAGCAGTTACTTTCTGACAGGGAGCTATGGCTACACCTTC.

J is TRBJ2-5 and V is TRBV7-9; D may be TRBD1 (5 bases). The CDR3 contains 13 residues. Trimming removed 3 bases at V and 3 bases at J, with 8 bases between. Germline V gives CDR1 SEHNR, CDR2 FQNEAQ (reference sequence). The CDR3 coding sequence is TGTGCCAGCAGCTTTAGACAGAAAGAGACCCAGTACTTC. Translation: CASSFRQKETQYF.

The CDR3 here is CASSPRLAGGTPDTQYF. DNA of the CDR3: TGTGCCAGCAGTCCCCGACTAGCGGGAGGTACCCCAGATACGCAGTATTTT. V and J are TRBV28 and TRBJ2-3; TRBD2 matches at 13 bases. Germline values: CDR1 MDHEN, CDR2 SYDVKM. The CDR3 contains 17 residues. After removal of 5 bases from V and 4 bases from J, the junction contained 9 bases not matched to a gene.

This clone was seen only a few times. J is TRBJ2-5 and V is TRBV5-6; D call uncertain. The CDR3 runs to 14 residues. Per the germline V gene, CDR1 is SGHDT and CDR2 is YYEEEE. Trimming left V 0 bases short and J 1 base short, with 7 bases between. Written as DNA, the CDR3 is TGTGCCAGCAGCTTGGCCAGAGCCCAAGAGACCCAGTACTTC. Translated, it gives CASSLARAQETQYF.

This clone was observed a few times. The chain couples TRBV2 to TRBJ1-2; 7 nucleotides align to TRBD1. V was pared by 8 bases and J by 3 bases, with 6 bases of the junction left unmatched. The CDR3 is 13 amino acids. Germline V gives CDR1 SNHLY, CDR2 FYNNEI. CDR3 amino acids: CASQGTGDYGYTF. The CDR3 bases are TGTGCCAGCCAGGGTACAGGGGACTATGGCTACACCTTC.

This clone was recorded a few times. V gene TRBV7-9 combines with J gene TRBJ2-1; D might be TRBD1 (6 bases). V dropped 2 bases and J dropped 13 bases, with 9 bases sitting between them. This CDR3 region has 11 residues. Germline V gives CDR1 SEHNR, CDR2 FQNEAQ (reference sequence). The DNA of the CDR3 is TGTGCCAGCAGCTTACGGGACATCCAGTTCTTC. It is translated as CASSLRDIQFF.

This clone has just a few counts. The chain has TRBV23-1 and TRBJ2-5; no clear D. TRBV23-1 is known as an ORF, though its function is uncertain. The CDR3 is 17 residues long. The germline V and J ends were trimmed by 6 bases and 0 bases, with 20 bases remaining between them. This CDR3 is CASSKLPDQYNQETQYF. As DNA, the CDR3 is TGCGCCAGCAGCAAACTCCCGGACCAATACAACCAAGAGACCCAGTACTTC.

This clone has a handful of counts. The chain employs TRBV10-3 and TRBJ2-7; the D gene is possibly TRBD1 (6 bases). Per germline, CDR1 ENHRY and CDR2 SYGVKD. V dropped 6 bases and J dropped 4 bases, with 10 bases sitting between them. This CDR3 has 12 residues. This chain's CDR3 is CAISRDTYEQYF. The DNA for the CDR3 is TGTGCCATCAGCCGGGACACTTACGAGCAGTACTTC.

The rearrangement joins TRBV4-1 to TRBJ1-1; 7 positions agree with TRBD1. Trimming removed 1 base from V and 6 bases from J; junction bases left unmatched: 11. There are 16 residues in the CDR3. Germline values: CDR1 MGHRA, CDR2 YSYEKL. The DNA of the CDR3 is TGCGCCAGCAGCCAAGGACAGGGAAGGAGCAGCCCTGAAGCTTTCTTT. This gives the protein CASSQGQGRSSPEAFF.

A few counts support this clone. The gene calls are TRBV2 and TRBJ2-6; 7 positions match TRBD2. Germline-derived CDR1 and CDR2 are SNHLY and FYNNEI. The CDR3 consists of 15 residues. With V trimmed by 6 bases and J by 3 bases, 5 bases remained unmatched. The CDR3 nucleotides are TGTGCCAGCAGCGGGGAGGGATATGGGGCCAACGTCCTGACTTTC. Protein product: CASSGEGYGANVLTF.

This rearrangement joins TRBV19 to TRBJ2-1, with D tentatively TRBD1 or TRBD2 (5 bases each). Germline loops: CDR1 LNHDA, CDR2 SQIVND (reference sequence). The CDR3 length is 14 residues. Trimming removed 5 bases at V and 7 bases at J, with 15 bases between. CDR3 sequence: CASSPGTYWNEQFF. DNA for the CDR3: TGTGCCAGTAGTCCTGGGACCTATTGGAATGAGCAGTTCTTC. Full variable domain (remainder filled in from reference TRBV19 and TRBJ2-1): DGGITQSPKYLFRKEGQNVTLSCEQNLNHDAMYWYRQDPGQGLRLIYYSQIVNDFQKGDIAEGYSVSREKKESFPLTVTSAQKNPTAFYLCASSPGTYWNEQFFGPGTRLTVL.

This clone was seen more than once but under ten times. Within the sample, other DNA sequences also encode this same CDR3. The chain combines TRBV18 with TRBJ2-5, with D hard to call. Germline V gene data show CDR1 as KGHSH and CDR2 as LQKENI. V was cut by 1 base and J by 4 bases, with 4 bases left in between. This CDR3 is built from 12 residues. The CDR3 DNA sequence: TGTGCCAGCTCACCACGGGGAGAGACCCAGTACTTC. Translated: CASSPRGETQYF.

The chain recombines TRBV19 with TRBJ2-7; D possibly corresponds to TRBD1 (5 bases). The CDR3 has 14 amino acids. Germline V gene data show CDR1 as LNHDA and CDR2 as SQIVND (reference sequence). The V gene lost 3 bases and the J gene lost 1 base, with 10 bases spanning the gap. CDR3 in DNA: TGTGCCAGTAGTATCGGGTCAGGGTCCTACGAGCAGTACTTC. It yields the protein CASSIGSGSYEQYF.

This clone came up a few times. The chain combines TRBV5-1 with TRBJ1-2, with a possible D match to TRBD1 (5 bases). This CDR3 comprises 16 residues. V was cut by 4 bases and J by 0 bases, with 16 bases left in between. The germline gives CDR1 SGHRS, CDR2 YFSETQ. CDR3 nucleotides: TGCGCCAGCAGCCTGGGGGGGACCGAAACTAACTATGGCTACACCTTC. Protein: CASSLGGTETNYGYTF.

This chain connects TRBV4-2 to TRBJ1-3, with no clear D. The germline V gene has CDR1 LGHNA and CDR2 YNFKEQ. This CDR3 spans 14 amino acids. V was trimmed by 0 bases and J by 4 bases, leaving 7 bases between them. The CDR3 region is CASSQDWRGNTIYF. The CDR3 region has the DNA TGTGCCAGCAGCCAAGATTGGCGGGGAAACACCATATATTTT.

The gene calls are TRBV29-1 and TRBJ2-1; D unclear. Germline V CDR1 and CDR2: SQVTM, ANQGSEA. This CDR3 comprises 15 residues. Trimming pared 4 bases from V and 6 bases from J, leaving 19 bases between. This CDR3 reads CSVGERLMVGNEQFF. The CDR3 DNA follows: TGCAGCGTTGGTGAGAGACTCATGGTCGGCAATGAGCAGTTCTTC.

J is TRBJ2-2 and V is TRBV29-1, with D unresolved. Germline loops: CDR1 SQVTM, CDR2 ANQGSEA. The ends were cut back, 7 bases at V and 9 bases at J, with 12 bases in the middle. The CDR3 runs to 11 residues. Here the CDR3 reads CSASDIRELFF. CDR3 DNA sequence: TGCAGCGCCAGCGATATTAGGGAGCTGTTTTTT.